These 25 T cell receptor beta chains were sequenced from one sample in a study of beta chain features in type 1 diabetes. Overall study findings and caveats: Among all four CD4+ subsets, Type 1 diabetes patients had TCRB CDR3s that were moderately but significantly shorter.

The sequenced template was cDNA made from the entire isolated RNA. Sequencing used immunoSEQ multiplex PCR; TCRdb keeps in-frame clones, though not all of them. The table lists around 160,000 clones, about 9% of them singletons. These TCRs' antigens remain unknown. The sequenced material came from central memory CD4+ T cells from blood. The receptors were sampled from a woman between 25 and 40 years old with type 1 diabetes.

This clone has more than one count but fewer than ten. The rearrangement links TRBV7-9 to TRBJ1-2; possible D gene TRBD1, 6 bases. Germline-derived CDR1 and CDR2 are SEHNR and FQNEAQ (reference sequence). The CDR3 is 14 amino acids. V lost 4 bases, J lost 2 bases, and 11 bases lay in between. The CDR3 sequence is CASSSRRGNYGYTF. CDR3 DNA sequence: TGTGCCAGCAGCTCACGTAGGGGGAACTATGGCTACACCTTC.

The V gene is TRBV4-1, the J gene TRBJ2-5, with a possible D match to TRBD2 (5 bases). Trimming took 5 bases from V and 5 from J, leaving 18 bases between them. Looked up from germline, CDR1 is MGHRA and CDR2 is YSYEKL. This CDR3 has 15 amino acids. The CDR3 protein is CASSWSGLPGETQYF. In DNA form, the CDR3 reads TGCGCCAGCAGCTGGTCAGGACTGCCGGGCGAGACCCAGTACTTC.

This clone was counted a few times. The rearrangement links TRBV9 to TRBJ2-1; 9 bases are shared with TRBD2. CDR1 is SGDLS and CDR2 is YYNGEE in the germline V gene. After removal of 1 base from V and 3 bases from J, the junction contained 5 bases not matched to a gene. The CDR3 is 16 residues long. In DNA, the CDR3 is TGTGCCAGCAGCGTATTAGGGACTAGCAGCTACAATGAGCAGTTCTTC. This codes for CASSVLGTSSYNEQFF.

This clone came up a few times. The rearrangement joins TRBV28 to TRBJ1-3; unclear D gene. Between the trimmed V and J ends, which lost 3 bases and 0 bases, there was a span of 9 bases. This CDR3 comprises 15 residues. CDR1 and CDR2 from the germline V gene are MDHEN and SYDVKM. The chain's CDR3 is CASSFGGSSGNTIYF. For the CDR3, the DNA is TGTGCCAGCAGTTTTGGTGGGAGCTCTGGAAACACCATATATTTT. Looking up the rest from reference TRBV28 and TRBJ1-3 gives the full variable domain: DVKVTQSSRYLVKRTGEKVFLECVQDMDHENMFWYRQDPGLGLRLIYFSYDVKMKEKGDIPEGYSVSREKKERFSLILESASTNQTSMYLCASSFGGSSGNTIYFGEGSWLTVV.

This chain joins TRBV18 and TRBJ2-1; 7 nucleotides agree with TRBD2. Trimming cost V 6 bases and J 4 bases; bases outside gene matches: 15. The length of the CDR3 is 17 residues. Germline values: CDR1 KGHSH, CDR2 LQKENI. The CDR3 DNA reads TGTGCCAGCTCCCCGGATGAAGCGGGGAATTCTTACAATGAGCAGTTCTTC. The encoded protein is CASSPDEAGNSYNEQFF.

This clone was counted between two and nine times. The rearrangement uses TRBV7-3 and TRBJ2-1; 11 bases fit TRBD2. The CDR3 contains 17 residues. Losses at the gene ends were 2 bases for V and 9 bases for J; bases not matched to a gene: 12. Per the germline V gene, CDR1 is SGHTA and CDR2 is FQGTGA. The DNA of the CDR3 is TGTGCCAGCAGCTTAGGGGCTAGCGGGAGGCAGTCAATTGAGCAGTTCTTC. Protein sequence: CASSLGASGRQSIEQFF.

This clone has just a few counts. The identical CDR3 is also encoded by other nucleotide sequences in the sample. This chain joins TRBV28 and TRBJ2-2; the D gene is possibly TRBD1 (5 bases). Germline V lookup: CDR1 MDHEN, CDR2 SYDVKM. CDR3 length: 13 residues. V shed 7 bases and J shed 1 base, with 7 bases lying between them. CDR3 loop: CASTTGNTGELFF. The CDR3, as DNA: TGTGCCAGCACCACAGGGAACACCGGGGAGCTGTTTTTT.

This clone was picked up many times. J is TRBJ2-7 and V is TRBV5-1; TRBD2 aligns across 10 bases. Germline V CDR1 and CDR2: SGHRS, YFSETQ. This CDR3 has 16 residues. V trimming: 3 bases; J trimming: 2 bases; junction bases outside the gene matches: 8. The CDR3, as DNA: TGCGCCAGCAGCTCAACCGGGACTAGCGAGACCTACGAGCAGTACTTC. This encodes CASSSTGTSETYEQYF.

The V call is TRBV7-9, the J call TRBJ2-7; D uncertain. This CDR3 is 16 amino acids long. CDR1 SEHNR and CDR2 FQNEAQ come from the germline V gene (reference sequence). V was trimmed by 0 bases and J by 7 bases, leaving 19 bases between them. CDR3 in amino acids: CASSLAVGPSAEEQYF. In DNA form, the CDR3 reads TGTGCCAGCAGCTTAGCTGTTGGGCCCTCGGCTGAGGAGCAGTACTTC.

V is TRBV14 and J is TRBJ1-2; TRBD1 matches at 7 bases. Germline values: CDR1 SGHDN, CDR2 FVKESK. This CDR3 contains 15 residues. The V and J ends lost 0 bases and 7 bases, in that order; junction bases with no gene match: 8. CDR3 DNA sequence: TGTGCCAGCAGCCAAGATTGGAGAGGGGGCTTTGGCTACACCTTC. Protein sequence: CASSQDWRGGFGYTF.

This clone was observed a handful of times. The sample has other DNA sequences that encode this CDR3 too. This rearrangement joins TRBV29-1 to TRBJ2-5, with D possibly being TRBD1 (6 bases). The ends were cut back, 5 bases at V and 5 bases at J, with 12 bases in the middle. Germline V gene sequence: CDR1 SQVTM, CDR2 ANQGSEA. The CDR3 contains 12 residues. The CDR3 DNA follows: TGCAGCGTTAGGCAGGGGCAGGAGACCCAGTACTTC. Translated, it gives CSVRQGQETQYF. Filled out from reference TRBV29-1 and TRBJ2-5, the complete variable domain reads SAVISQKPSRDICQRGTSLTIQCQVDSQVTMMFWYRQQPGQSLTLIATANQGSEATYESGFVIDKFPISRPNLTFSTLTVSNMSPEDSSIYLCSVRQGQETQYFGPGTRLLVL.

This clone appeared a few times. The rearrangement joins TRBV10-3 to TRBJ1-4; D ambiguous. The CDR3 is made up of 16 amino acids. V was clipped by 3 bases and J by 8 bases, with 19 bases between them. The V gene's germline CDR1 is ENHRY and CDR2 SYGVKD. The DNA for the CDR3 is TGTGCCATCAGTGAACATACAGAGGGCGAGAGCGAAAAACTGTTTTTT. It is translated as CAISEHTEGESEKLFF.

The chain employs TRBV5-1 and TRBJ2-5; D is uncertain. Per the germline V gene, CDR1 is SGHRS and CDR2 is YFSETQ. With 0 bases removed from V and 0 bases from J, the gap between germline ends came to 3 bases. This CDR3 spans 13 amino acids. The CDR3 region has the DNA TGCGCCAGCAGCTTGGCCAACCAAGAGACCCAGTACTTC. Its translation is CASSLANQETQYF.

This clone was recorded a few times. The chain uses TRBV30 and TRBJ1-1; 9 bases are a match to TRBD1. CDR3 length: 17 amino acids. Germline loops: CDR1 GTSNPN, CDR2 SVGIG (reference sequence). The trim removed 0 bases at V and 0 bases at J, leaving 8 bases unmatched. CDR3 amino acids: CAWSVLRTGVMNTEAFF. DNA for the CDR3: TGTGCCTGGAGTGTACTACGGACAGGGGTAATGAACACTGAAGCTTTCTTT.

As concerns this clone: This same CDR3 is encoded by further DNA sequences in the sample. The V and J genes are TRBV11-2 and TRBJ2-7; perhaps TRBD2 as D (6 bases). Germline CDR1 reads SGHAT; CDR2 reads FQNNGV. Trimming pared 4 bases from V and 4 bases from J, leaving 8 bases between. The length of the CDR3 is 12 residues. The DNA for the CDR3 is TGTGCCAGCAGCTCCCGGGGGTACGAGCAGTACTTC. Translated: CASSSRGYEQYF.

There are a few counts of this clone. This sequence joins TRBV27 and TRBJ2-7; TRBD1 agrees at 7 bases. Germline V gives CDR1 MNHEY, CDR2 SMNVEV (reference sequence). The CDR3 runs to 14 residues. Trimming removed 6 bases from V and 5 bases from J; junction bases left unmatched: 10. In nucleotides, the CDR3 is TGTGCCAGCAGCCGAACGACAGGGATCCACGAGCAGTACTTC. This codes for CASSRTTGIHEQYF.

CDR3 loop: CASGVQKRQETQYF. The CDR3 DNA follows: TGTGCCAGCGGCGTTCAAAAGCGGCAAGAGACCCAGTACTTC. J is TRBJ2-5 and V is TRBV2; tentative D call: TRBD2 (5 bases). The CDR3 extends over 14 amino acids. Trimming pared 8 bases from V and 2 bases from J, leaving 15 bases between. Looked up from germline, CDR1 is SNHLY and CDR2 is FYNNEI. The whole variable domain, filled in from reference TRBV2 and TRBJ2-5, reads EPEVTQTPSHQVTQMGQEVILRCVPISNHLYFYWYRQILGQKVEFLVSFYNNEISEKSEIFDDQFSVERPDGSNFTLKIRSTKLEDSAMYFCASGVQKRQETQYFGPGTRLLVL.

This chain links TRBV5-1 with TRBJ1-1; D is possibly TRBD1 (6 bases). Germline assignment: CDR1 SGHRS and CDR2 YFSETQ. V lost 4 bases and J lost 3, with 10 bases in between. The CDR3 consists of 13 residues. The chain's CDR3 is CASSGGLDTEAFF. In DNA form, the CDR3 reads TGCGCCAGCAGCGGGGGCCTCGACACTGAAGCTTTCTTT.

The chain joins TRBV25-1 to TRBJ2-3; maybe TRBD1 (5 bases). CDR1 is MGHDK, CDR2 SYGVNS, per germline. V was pared by 6 bases and J by 2 bases, with 15 bases between. This CDR3 region has 15 residues. The CDR3 nucleotides are TGTGCCAGCAGGGGTGCGGACATAACCACAGATACGCAGTATTTT. It specifies CASRGADITTDTQYF.

The chain carries TRBV14 and TRBJ2-1; TRBD2 is a possible D gene (6 bases). V lost 2 bases and J lost 6, with 14 bases in between. CDR3 length equals 15 residues. Germline V gives CDR1 SGHDN, CDR2 FVKESK. The CDR3 reads CASSQLRGFSNEQFF. In DNA form, the CDR3 reads TGTGCCAGCAGCCAACTCCGGGGGTTCTCCAATGAGCAGTTCTTC.

The table lists this clone with a few counts. Other DNA sequences in the same sample also yield this CDR3. The rearrangement uses TRBV29-1 and TRBJ2-5; TRBD1 matches 9 bases. This CDR3 region has 12 residues. Germline lookup yields CDR1 SQVTM and CDR2 ANQGSEA. With 6 bases clipped from V and 5 bases from J, the junction kept 4 bases outside the gene matches. As DNA, the CDR3 is TGCAGCGTCGGCGGACAGGGGGAGACCCAGTACTTC. Translated, it gives CSVGGQGETQYF.

V gene TRBV6-5 combines with J gene TRBJ1-1, with 8 bases aligning to TRBD1. CDR1 and CDR2 (germline): MNHEY, SVGAGI. The CDR3 is 16 residues long. V lost 1 base to trimming and J lost 5 bases; unmatched junction nucleotides: 9. The CDR3, as DNA: TGTGCCAGCAGTTACTTCCAGGGGGCGTCTAAGACTGAAGCTTTCTTT. This translates into CASSYFQGASKTEAFF.

The chain uses TRBV20-1 and TRBJ2-5; D is ambiguous. V dropped 3 bases and J dropped 8 bases, with 10 bases sitting between them. The CDR3 is 11 amino acids. Germline CDR1 is DFQATT and CDR2 is SNEGSKA (reference sequence). As DNA, the CDR3 is TGCAGTGCTAGTAGACGGAGTACCCAGTACTTC. Protein product: CSASRRSTQYF.

The V call is TRBV28, the J call TRBJ2-7, with TRBD2 identical over 9 bases. V lost 4 bases to trimming and J lost 3 bases; unmatched junction nucleotides: 7. The CDR3 spans 15 residues. Germline V gene sequence: CDR1 MDHEN, CDR2 SYDVKM. CDR3 bases: TGTGCCAGCAGTTCCTCCGCGGGAGGGGTCTACGAGCAGTACTTC. Translating gives CASSSSAGGVYEQYF.

In its sample, this clone was seen many times. The chain couples TRBV7-9 to TRBJ2-1; 11 nucleotides match TRBD2. V lost 1 base, J lost 7 bases, and 15 bases stayed unmatched. The CDR3 has 19 residues. Germline CDR1 and CDR2: SEHNR and FQNEAQ (reference sequence). The chain's CDR3 is CASSLVTYGGTSGFNEQFF. The CDR3 nucleotides are TGTGCCAGCAGCTTAGTCACGTATGGTGGGACTAGCGGATTTAATGAGCAGTTCTTC.